These T cell receptor beta chains were read from a single sample in a study of OX40 agonist ivuxolimab in advanced cancers. Produced via immunoSEQ multiplex PCR; TCRdb's table is partial and in-frame only. The sample gives about 73,000 clones, approximately 83% of which show up once; roughly 0.62% is in the top ten. The sequencing used CD4+ or CD8+ T cells sorted from blood, collected in a trial of the OX40 agonist ivuxolimab. The receptors here all came from an adult with an advanced solid tumor such as melanoma, head and neck, liver or kidney cancer. Each CDR3 is given with its conserved first and last residue. A D gene is named only where the DNA matches it firmly. Clone sizes are given selectively: once, few, many, or a class where the clone is expanded.

clone size,V gene,D gene,J gene,CDR3 DNA,CDR3 protein
.,TRBV6-8,.,TRBJ1-1,TGTGCCAGCAGTTACTCGAGGGGTGGGACTGAAGCTTTCTTT,CASSYSRGGTEAFF
.,TRBV11-1,.,TRBJ1-2,TGTGCCAGCAGCGTACAGCGGGGCTATGGCTACACCTTC,CASSVQRGYGYTF
once,TRBV4-1,TRBD1,TRBJ2-7,TGCGCCAGCAGCCAAGATTCAGGGGGCTTAGGCTACGAGCAGTACTTC,CASSQDSGGLGYEQYF
.,TRBV18,TRBD1,TRBJ1-5,TGTGCCAGCTCACCGGGACAGGGTGCTAGGCAGCCCCAGCATTTT,CASSPGQGARQPQHF
.,TRBV5-1,.,TRBJ1-2,TGCGCCAGCAGTCCCGGGGCAGGGATTCTAGGCTACACCTTC,CASSPGAGILGYTF
.,TRBV6-5,.,TRBJ2-7,TGTGCCAGCAAGGAGGACAGTTCGAATCGGGAGCAGTACTTC,CASKEDSSNREQYF
.,TRBV12-5,TRBD2,TRBJ2-5,TGTGCTAGTGGTAATAGCGGGGGGGCGTGGCAAGAGACCCAGTACTTC,CASGNSGGAWQETQYF
once,TRBV11-2,TRBD2,TRBJ2-3,TGTGCCAGCAGCCCCCAGTCAGCGGGGGCCACAGATACGCAGTATTTT,CASSPQSAGATDTQYF
.,TRBV12-5,TRBD2,TRBJ2-3,TGTGCTAGTGGTTTGGTACAGAAAGCGGGGGACACAGATACGCAGTATTTT,CASGLVQKAGDTDTQYF
.,TRBV4-3,TRBD1,TRBJ1-2,TGCGCCAGCAGCCAAGATCCGGGGACAGGGATTTCCCATGGCTACACCTTC,CASSQDPGTGISHGYTF
.,TRBV7-9,.,TRBJ2-5,TGTGCCAGCAGCTTAGGACTATACCAAGAGACCCAGTACTTC,CASSLGLYQETQYF
.,TRBV4-3,.,TRBJ1-4,TGCGCCAGCAGCCAGGACACCCCGGGGAGTGAAAAACTGTTTTTT,CASSQDTPGSEKLFF
.,TRBV7-3,.,TRBJ2-3,TGTGCCAGCAGCCTACGTGGGGCAGCTAGCACAGATACGCAGTATTTT,CASSLRGAASTDTQYF
.,TRBV11-1,.,TRBJ2-6,TGTGCCAGCAGGTTCTCTGGGGCCAACGTCCTGACTTTC,CASRFSGANVLTF
once,TRBV6-4,TRBD1,TRBJ1-2,TGTGCCAGCAGCCCCGAGGGGACAGGGGGCTACACCTTC,CASSPEGTGGYTF
.,TRBV2,.,TRBJ2-7,TGTGCCAGCAGTGCATTTCGTGAATTGGGCCAGCAGTACTTC,CASSAFRELGQQYF
.,TRBV7-7,TRBD1,TRBJ2-1,TGTGCCAGCAGCCCTCCGGGACAGGGTGTCAATGAGCAGTTCTTC,CASSPPGQGVNEQFF
once,TRBV29-1,TRBD1,TRBJ1-1,TGCAGCGTTGTTCTTTTTTATCGGACAGGGAACACTGAAGCTTTCTTT,CSVVLFYRTGNTEAFF
.,TRBV18,.,TRBJ1-6,TGTGCCAGCTTCCAAGGGGGTACGGATTCACCCCTCCACTTT,CASFQGGTDSPLHF
.,TRBV30,TRBD1,TRBJ1-5,TGTGCCTGGACCCGGGGGGACAGGTCGGGTTCGCCCCAGCATTTT,CAWTRGDRSGSPQHF
few,TRBV29-1,.,TRBJ2-2,TGCAGCGTTGAAGGCGGGGCGACCGGGGAGCTGTTTTTT,CSVEGGATGELFF
.,TRBV19,.,TRBJ2-3,TGTGCCAGTAGTACCGACTATGGAGGAGATACGCAGTATTTT,CASSTDYGGDTQYF
.,TRBV18,TRBD1,TRBJ2-5,TGTGCCAGCTCACCACCAGGGGGCGCGCGGGAGACCCAGTACTTC,CASSPPGGARETQYF
.,TRBV21-1,.,TRBJ2-1,TGTGCCAGCAGCACCCGGTTGGGAAGCGGGGGGGTCAATGAGCAGTTCTTC,CASSTRLGSGGVNEQFF
.,TRBV30,.,TRBJ2-7,TGTGCCTGGAGTGTACCACGGACAGACTACGAGCAGTACTTC,CAWSVPRTDYEQYF
.,TRBV30,.,TRBJ1-2,TGTGCCTGGAGCGGGGAGCTGGGTGGCTACACCTTC,CAWSGELGGYTF
.,TRBV21-1,.,TRBJ2-1,TGTGCCAGCAGCAAGTTGGGACAGGGGGCAGGCGAGCAGTTCTTC,CASSKLGQGAGEQFF
.,TRBV4-2,TRBD2,TRBJ2-1,TGTGCCAGCAGCCAAGCTCTTGGCCGGCGGGGGGCCGAGGTTCGCTACAATGAGCAGTTCTTC,CASSQALGRRGAEVRYNEQFF
.,TRBV6-1,.,TRBJ1-2,TGTGCCAGCAGTGAAGGAGCTGGGGCTGGCTACACCTTC,CASSEGAGAGYTF
.,TRBV6-1,TRBD2,TRBJ2-1,TGTGCCAGCAGTGCCGCCGGGACTAAACCCTACAATGAGCAGTTCTTC,CASSAAGTKPYNEQFF
once,TRBV27,.,TRBJ2-7,TGTGCCAGCAGTTTATCGGACTTCCAGGGCTACGAGCAGTACTTC,CASSLSDFQGYEQYF